This T cell receptor (beta chain) comes out of a study of blood T cell repertoires in COVID-19 (dated by TCRdb to 2020 to 2022). Background for the entire study: Samples covering the acute and convalescent phases of COVID-19 were provided by collaborators in the United States, Italy and Spain. The material from the prospective study consisted of cDNA or gDNA derived from T cells, B-cell-depleted T cells, or PBMCs. The dataset comprised deeply sampled blood TCRbeta repertoires from subjects exposed to, actively infected with, or recovered from COVID-19. The repertoires were released in a freely available public database intended as a resource for research on the immune response to SARS-CoV-2. The samples were drawn from the first 160 participants of the ongoing ImmuneRACE study and from roughly 1,300 subjects provided by 6 global collaborators. Nearly every sample came with metadata listing a de-identified subject ID, COVID-19 status, age in years and sex. HLA class I and class II types, where available, came from metadata supplied by the sample provider rather than from assay-based typing.

Notes on this clone: No antigen is known for it. Per-base quality was not reported, and no clone a single base away is much larger than it.

Beyond this particular receptor, the publication reports: Clinical and demographic metadata were provided uncurated, with the amount varying by source and participant.

At one collaborating source in Seattle, patients were enrolled during active infection and were followed longitudinally through the course of disease. Collaborating institutions collected whole blood in K2EDTA tubes following their own protocols. For TCRbeta analysis, collaborators shipped samples in one of three forms: frozen whole blood, isolated PBMCs, or DNA extracted from either of those sample types. The germline V gene encodes CDR1 SGHNT and CDR2 YYREEE (reference sequence). The CDR3 covers 16 residues, taking in both the cysteine and the phenylalanine. The sequence is cut down to CDR3 DNA, 48 bases in frame from base 1. Clipping removes 1 base from V and 8 bases from J, with 10 as the unmatched junction base count. The immunoSEQ Assay, a bias-controlled multiplex PCR, was used to amplify TCRbeta CDR3 regions from genomic DNA. As for how the authors treated the data: The number of nucleated cells in each sample was estimated by amplification of reference gene primers within the assay. Sequence reads were collapsed and filtered to measure the absolute abundance of every unique TCRbeta CDR3 rearrangement. For each sample, productive Simpson clonality was calculated as the square root of Simpson's diversity index across productive rearrangements. Not all clones reach the TCRdb copy of this immuneACCESS table, which keeps in-frame sequences only. Checked studies attribute under half of the gap to unresolved V genes and leave the rest unexplained. The V and J calls and clone size come from that table; D and trimming were worked out from the DNA. Here the sample has fewer than 200,000 clones; 82% occur a single time. The leading ten clones occupy around 7.8% of the sample.

The TCR comes from an older woman with COVID-19, enrolled during active disease. Specimen: peripheral blood. This chain joins TRBV5-4 to TRBJ2-1; 9 central bases correspond to TRBD2. The CDR3 region reads CASSLTLQRGADEQFF. The nucleotide sequence reads TGTGCCAGCAGCTTGACCCTTCAGCGGGGGGCGGATGAGCAGTTCTTC.